Sequencing of this T cell receptor beta chain was carried out in a study of T-cell memory formation after mild COVID-19. Across the study: TCR clusters mostly belonged to single donors. Study-level results: Day 15 to 85 contracting clones showed balanced CD4/CD8; day 15 to 37 expanders favored CD4+. CD4+ clones that contracted lay mainly in CM and EM; CD8+ ones lay in EMRA. Pre-infection memory held some responding clones, suggesting pre-existing cross-reactive T cells responded.

One entry per CDR3 protein results from TCRdb running MiXCR on the 5' RACE reads. This repertoire shows 400,000 or so distinct CDR3 sequences, 20% found once; its top ten account for approximately 8.4%. This clonotype turned up a few times. Its antigen is unknown. Germline V CDR1 and CDR2: SGDLS, YYNGEE. V was clipped by 0 bases and J by 1 base, with 11 bases between them. The CDR3 sequence is 15 residues long. The sequenced sample was PBMCs or a T cell subset sorted from them (not recorded which). V usage is TRBV9 and J usage is TRBJ2-7, with D unclear. This TCR was recovered from an adult woman who had mild COVID-19 (a few samples of this study predate the infection). Cell type and time point are not known. As DNA, the CDR3 is TGTGCCAGCAGCGTAGAAGGGATTGGGTCCTACGAGCAGTACTTC. It specifies CASSVEGIGSYEQYF.